These 25 T cell receptor beta chains originate from one sample sequenced in a study of T cells of healthy individuals. Each CDR3 protein is one row after TCRdb ran MiXCR on the 5' RACE reads. In the table there are 55,000 to 65,000 distinct CDR3 sequences, around 16% of which are singletons. Every receptor here comes from a human donor in good health.

This chain connects TRBV7-2 to TRBJ2-3; 12 nucleotides agree with TRBD2. Germline V lookup: CDR1 SGHTA, CDR2 FQGNSA. J was trimmed by 5 bases and V by 5 bases; bases with no gene match: 11. This CDR3 region has 17 residues. This CDR3 is CASSLKPGLAGGDTQYF. In DNA form, the CDR3 reads TGTGCCAGCAGCCTGAAACCGGGACTAGCGGGTGGAGATACGCAGTATTTT.

This clonotype was detected many times. The chain has TRBV3-1 and TRBJ2-5; D not certain. The CDR3 spans 12 residues. Germline CDR1 reads LGHDT; CDR2 reads YNNKEL (reference sequence). V shed 1 base and J shed 7 bases, with 7 bases lying between them. CDR3 bases: TGTGCCAGCAGCCAAGTCTATGGGACCCAGTACTTC. Its translation is CASSQVYGTQYF.

This clonotype was seen repeatedly, ten times or more. The CDR3 loop reads CAISESKQGNTEAFF. Written as DNA, the CDR3 is TGTGCCATCAGTGAGTCGAAACAGGGGAACACTGAAGCTTTCTTT. The chain has TRBV10-3 and TRBJ1-1; possible D gene TRBD1, 6 bases. The V and J ends lost 0 bases and 1 base respectively, with 9 bases between them. This CDR3 region has 15 residues. Germline values: CDR1 ENHRY, CDR2 SYGVKD.

This clonotype was detected many times. This sequence joins TRBV7-3 and TRBJ1-6, with 8 bases lining up with TRBD1. Germline CDR1 is SGHTA and CDR2 is FQGTGA. The CDR3 spans 14 residues. Trimming cost V 2 bases and J 9 bases; bases outside gene matches: 3. The CDR3 loop is CASSLDRGGSPLHF. The CDR3 DNA reads TGTGCCAGCAGCTTAGACAGGGGAGGTTCACCCCTCCACTTT.

This clonotype turned up a few times. V is TRBV27 and J is TRBJ2-7; D perhaps matches TRBD1 (5 bases). The germline CDR1 and CDR2 sequences are MNHEY and SMNVEV (reference sequence). The CDR3 sequence is 12 residues long. The ends were cut back, 5 bases at V and 0 bases at J, with 5 bases in the middle. CDR3 in DNA: TGTGCCAGCAGTGACAGCTCCTACGAGCAGTACTTC. As protein: CASSDSSYEQYF.

The CDR3 loop reads CASSLDRVYGYTF. In nucleotides, the CDR3 is TGTGCCAGCAGCCTCGACAGGGTCTACGGCTACACCTTC. The chain carries TRBV12-3 or TRBV12-4 and TRBJ1-2, with TRBD1 matching 7 bases. The CDR3 loop spans 13 amino acids. Losses at the gene ends were 6 bases for V and 8 bases for J; bases not matched to a gene: 9.

The CDR3 reads CASSRLAGTNTGELFF. The CDR3 nucleotides read TGTGCCAGCAGCAGACTAGCGGGGACGAACACCGGGGAGCTGTTTTTT. This chain joins TRBV11-1 and TRBJ2-2, with 11 positions matching TRBD2. Trimming took 5 bases from V and 0 from J; bases not matched to a gene: 2. CDR3 size: 16 residues. The V gene's germline CDR1 is SGHAT and CDR2 FQDESV (reference sequence).

This clonotype was counted ten times or more. The CDR3 sequence: CASSLSPGAVEQYF. The CDR3 DNA reads TGTGCCAGCAGCTTGTCCCCGGGGGCGGTCGAGCAGTACTTC. V and J are TRBV5-4 and TRBJ2-7; the D gene could be TRBD1 or TRBD2 (6 bases each). V shed 1 base and J shed 6 bases, with 14 bases lying between them. The germline CDR1 and CDR2 sequences are SGHNT and YYREEE (reference sequence). The CDR3 covers 14 residues.

This clonotype has more than one count but fewer than ten. This chain joins TRBV7-9 and TRBJ1-4; no firm D call. The germline CDR1 and CDR2 sequences are SEHNR and FQNEAQ (reference sequence). The ends were cut back, 3 bases at V and 0 bases at J, with 5 bases in the middle. This CDR3 contains 14 residues. The CDR3 DNA reads TGTGCCAGCAGCTTGAGGGCAACTAATGAAAAACTGTTTTTT. Its protein product is CASSLRATNEKLFF.

The CDR3, as DNA: TGTGCCAGCAGCCCCCTCCCGGGACAGGGGGACTCTACAGATACGCAGTATTTT. Residues: CASSPLPGQGDSTDTQYF. The rearrangement uses TRBV12-3 or TRBV12-4 and TRBJ2-3, with TRBD1 matching over 11 bases. The length of the CDR3 is 18 residues. Unmatched junction bases numbered 14, after V lost 6 bases and J lost 3 bases.

The chain couples TRBV11-1 to TRBJ2-5, with TRBD1 matching 8 bases. The V gene end was trimmed by 3 bases and the J gene end by 5 bases; junction bases not matched to a gene: 5. From germline, CDR1 is SGHAT and CDR2 FQDESV (reference sequence). CDR3 length: 14 amino acids. CDR3 sequence reads: CASSFGQGSETQYF. DNA for the CDR3: TGTGCCAGCAGCTTTGGACAGGGATCGGAGACCCAGTACTTC.

This clonotype was seen only a few times. This clone may be a read error of a much larger clone one base away. The chain links TRBV5-5 to TRBJ2-7; 12 nucleotides align to TRBD1. V shed 4 bases and J 6 bases; nucleotides not matched to a gene: 5. Germline loops: CDR1 SGHKS, CDR2 YYEKEE (reference sequence). The CDR3 consists of 14 residues. CDR3 protein: CASSPGQGASEQYF. In DNA form, the CDR3 reads TGTGCCAGCAGCCCGGGACAGGGGGCGTCCGAGCAGTACTTC.

The chain employs TRBV20-1 and TRBJ2-5; 7 bases are shared with TRBD2. V dropped 0 bases and J dropped 3; count of bases not matched to a gene: 13. The germline V gene encodes CDR1 DFQATT and CDR2 SNEGSKA (reference sequence). The CDR3 sequence is 17 residues long. The DNA for the CDR3 is TGCAGTGCTAGAGATAGGCTTCGGACTAGGTCGGAAGAGACCCAGTACTTC. It codes for CSARDRLRTRSEETQYF.

This clonotype was counted a few times. The V and J genes are TRBV20-1 and TRBJ2-7; 9 bases match TRBD2. CDR1 DFQATT and CDR2 SNEGSKA come from the germline V gene (reference sequence). There are 15 residues in the CDR3. V gave up 3 bases and J gave up 1 base; unmatched junction bases: 7. The CDR3 coding sequence is TGCAGTGCTAGGCGGCGGGAGGGCCTTTCCTACGAGCAGTACTTC. Encoded protein: CSARRREGLSYEQYF.

Many counts were recorded for this clonotype. The chain recombines TRBV5-1 with TRBJ1-2, with D hard to call. Trimming stripped 4 bases from V and 5 bases from J, with 12 bases between. The CDR3 loop spans 13 amino acids. Germline CDR1 SGHRS, CDR2 YFSETQ. This chain's CDR3 is CASSVDGDYGYTF. The CDR3 region has the DNA TGCGCCAGCAGCGTGGACGGGGATTATGGCTACACCTTC. Based on the CDR3 plus reference TRBV5-1 and TRBJ1-2, the full variable domain is KAGVTQTPRYLIKTRGQQVTLSCSPISGHRSVSWYQQTPGQGLQFLFEYFSETQRNKGNFPGRFSGRQFSNSRSEMNVSTLELGDSALYLCASSVDGDYGYTFGSGTRLTVV.

This clonotype turned up a few times. The chain has TRBV11-2 and TRBJ2-5; D call uncertain. Between the trimmed V and J ends, which lost 5 bases and 4 bases, there was a span of 20 bases. Germline CDR1 SGHAT, CDR2 FQNNGV. The CDR3 sequence is 16 residues long. DNA of the CDR3: TGTGCCAGCAGCCCCCCCTCGTTCCGGCCCAGAGAGACCCAGTACTTC. As protein: CASSPPSFRPRETQYF.

Here the CDR3 DNA reads TGTGCCAGCAGCTTAGCGAGTGGGCAGGCCAATCAGCCCCAGCATTTT. Translated, it gives CASSLASGQANQPQHF. The rearrangement uses TRBV7-2 and TRBJ1-5; D is unresolved. The V and J ends lost 0 bases and 3 bases respectively, with 12 bases between them. The germline gives CDR1 SGHTA, CDR2 FQGNSA. CDR3 length equals 16 residues.

This clonotype was observed many times. The gene calls are TRBV12-3 or TRBV12-4 and TRBJ2-7; TRBD2 matches 11 bases. The CDR3 consists of 15 residues. J was trimmed by 6 bases and V by 2 bases; bases with no gene match: 6. CDR3 sequence: CASSLTVGLAGEQYF. The CDR3 nucleotides read TGTGCCAGCAGTTTAACCGTCGGACTAGCGGGCGAGCAGTACTTC.

This clonotype has a count of ten or more. The chain links TRBV20-1 to TRBJ1-2; D unclear. Germline V gives CDR1 DFQATT, CDR2 SNEGSKA (reference sequence). Trimming pared 0 bases from V and 3 bases from J, leaving 8 bases between. The CDR3 has 13 amino acids. The CDR3 loop reads CSARDLADYGYTF. Written as DNA, the CDR3 is TGCAGTGCTAGAGATCTTGCGGACTATGGCTACACCTTC.

In this sample, this clonotype turned up a few times. This sequence joins TRBV20-1 and TRBJ2-5; TRBD1 matches 10 bases. CDR1 is DFQATT and CDR2 is SNEGSKA in the germline V gene (reference sequence). The CDR3 covers 14 residues. Trimming took 6 bases from V and 4 from J; bases not matched to a gene: 8. The CDR3 DNA follows: TGCAGTGCCACAGGACAGGGGGGGGGAGAGACCCAGTACTTC. Its protein product is CSATGQGGGETQYF.

The chain combines TRBV20-1 with TRBJ2-7; 9 nucleotides agree with TRBD2. The V gene end was trimmed by 5 bases and the J gene end by 2 bases; junction bases not matched to a gene: 4. CDR1 is DFQATT and CDR2 is SNEGSKA in the germline V gene (reference sequence). The CDR3 has 13 residues. The chain's CDR3 is CSALLAGTYEQYF. Written as DNA, the CDR3 is TGCAGTGCTCTCCTAGCGGGGACCTACGAGCAGTACTTC.

This clonotype was counted ten times or more. This sequence joins TRBV10-2 and TRBJ2-1, with D uncertain. The CDR3 runs 12 residues. The germline V and J ends were trimmed by 2 bases and 7 bases, with 6 bases remaining between them. The germline V gene has CDR1 WSHSY and CDR2 SAAADI. CDR3 sequence (DNA): TGCGCCAGCAGTGAGCTTACGAATGAGCAGTTCTTC. Translating gives CASSELTNEQFF.

The rearrangement links TRBV5-1 to TRBJ2-4, with 7 bases identical to TRBD2. Germline V gene sequence: CDR1 SGHRS, CDR2 YFSETQ. With 4 bases clipped from V and 8 bases from J, the junction kept 9 bases outside the gene matches. CDR3 length: 14 residues. The CDR3: CASSLNPRGDIQYF. CDR3 nucleotides: TGCGCCAGCAGCCTTAATCCCCGGGGGGACATTCAGTACTTC.

The gene calls are TRBV7-9 and TRBJ2-3, with 11 nucleotides matching TRBD2. The CDR3 spans 16 residues. Unmatched junction bases numbered 10, after V lost 6 bases and J lost 5 bases. Germline-derived CDR1 and CDR2 are SEHNR and FQNEAQ (reference sequence). CDR3 in amino acids: CASSDLAGGSEDTQYF. CDR3 nucleotide sequence: TGTGCCAGCAGTGATTTAGCGGGAGGGTCGGAAGATACGCAGTATTTT.

The chain couples TRBV3-1 to TRBJ1-1, with 7 bases that match TRBD1. The CDR3 is 14 amino acids. J was trimmed by 8 bases and V by 1 base; bases with no gene match: 7. Germline V gives CDR1 LGHDT, CDR2 YNNKEL (reference sequence). The CDR3 DNA sequence: TGTGCCAGCAGCCAAGTTTACAGGGGACGGGAAGCTTTCTTT. Protein product: CASSQVYRGREAFF.